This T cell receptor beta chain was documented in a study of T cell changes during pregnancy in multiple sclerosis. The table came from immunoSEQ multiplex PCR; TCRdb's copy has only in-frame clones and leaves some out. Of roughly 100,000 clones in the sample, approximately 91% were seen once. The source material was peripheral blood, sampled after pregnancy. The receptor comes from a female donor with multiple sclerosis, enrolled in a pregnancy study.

The CDR3 DNA sequence: TGTGCCAGCAGTTCGTCTCCGGGACAGACGCGCATGACCCAGTACTTC. Protein product: CASSSSPGQTRMTQYF. The chain carries TRBV27 and TRBJ2-5, with 7 bases lining up with TRBD1. CDR1 is MNHEY and CDR2 is SMNVEV in the germline V gene (reference sequence). V was pared by 4 bases and J by 7 bases, with 15 bases of the junction left unmatched. CDR3 length: 16 residues.